This TCR beta chain was sequenced in a study of T cells after yellow fever vaccination. Many counts were recorded for this clonotype. The antigen is not known. Study-wide findings and caveats: Boosting was followed by the reappearance of most primary-vaccination clones (about 97% CD4, 85% to 90% CD8). The secondary response was weaker, and its peak arrived faster, on day 5 versus 15.

UMIs were added to TCR cDNA along with a universal primer site when it was made by 5'RACE template switching. TCRdb analysed the 5' RACE reads with MiXCR anew, one entry per CDR3 protein. The sample shows some 350,000 distinct CDR3 sequences, around a tenth of them seen only once. The source material was PBMCs, sampled on the day of the first yellow fever vaccination. This receptor was identified in a man aged 18-30 years who received the YFV17D yellow fever vaccine.

CDR3 coding DNA: TGTGCCATCAGTGAGTCTGACGGAGATACGCAGTATTTT. Translating it yields CAISESDGDTQYF. The chain couples TRBV10-3 to TRBJ2-3, with no clear D. The CDR3 length is 13 residues. Germline V CDR1 and CDR2: ENHRY, SYGVKD. The V end was cut by 0 bases, the J end by 5 bases, with 6 bases between.